This TCR beta chain was captured in a study of CD8+ T cells in alopecia areata. After isolation, RNA underwent reverse transcription to generate cDNA as the sequencing template. Sequencing was performed with immunoSEQ multiplex PCR; in TCRdb, only in-frame clones are kept and a portion is missing. This sample has 120,000 or so clones; roughly 69% occur once, and the top ten carry 2.5% to 3.5%. This clone was seen a handful of times. The antigen is not known. The sample has other DNA sequences that encode this CDR3 too. Study-level findings and limits: When scalp samples are sequenced, resident alphabeta T cells of normal skin are also captured. Lesional scalp, notably in alopecia totalis/universalis, had clonality above that of normal scalp.

Sorting of PBMCs yielded the CD4+ and CD8+ T cells. The receptor was isolated from a human donor in good health. The sample consisted of CD4+ T cells sorted from blood.

CDR3 region: CASSLTGGETQYF. The CDR3 coding sequence is TGTGCCAGCAGCTTGACAGGGGGAGAGACCCAGTACTTC. The gene calls are TRBV5-6 and TRBJ2-5; TRBD1 aligns across 8 bases. V dropped 1 base and J dropped 4; count of bases not matched to a gene: 0. From germline, CDR1 is SGHDT and CDR2 YYEEEE. The CDR3 has 13 residues. Complete variable domain (other parts from reference TRBV5-6 and TRBJ2-5): DAGVTQSPTHLIKTRGQQVTLRCSPKSGHDTVSWYQQALGQGPQFIFQYYEEEERQRGNFPDRFSGHQFPNYSSELNVNALLLGDSALYLCASSLTGGETQYFGPGTRLLVL.